What follows is one TCR beta chain and its context. Its antigen is unknown. This sample is drawn from a study of shared clonotypes between healthy human individuals. Unsorted samples used around 98 million PBMCs for genomic DNA. Regarding the study as a whole: The sole specimen, blood, was sampled, and tissue repertoires likely differ.

This CDR3 is built from 20 residues. CDR1 is SGHAT and CDR2 is FQNNGV in the germline V gene. V shed 0 bases, J shed 4 bases, and the junction held 19 bases outside the gene matches. Genomic DNA from each subset was divided evenly over several immunoSEQ plates. Approximately 29,000 T cell genomes, or approximately 300 ng DNA, went into replicate PCRs of unsorted PBMC. Repertoires were generated with immunoSEQ multiplex PCR, while TCRdb's copy carries only in-frame clones and drops some. The sample lists 450,000 to 500,000 clones, 81% occurring once. What was sequenced was PBMCs. This sequence joins TRBV11-2 and TRBJ2-7, with 9 bases matching TRBD2. The sequence came from a woman between 40 and 50 years old in good health. Some clones in this sample may be carry-over from other donors' samples. CDR3 protein: CASSLDPMASGIERGYEQYF. CDR3 coding DNA: TGTGCCAGCAGCTTAGACCCCATGGCTAGCGGGATCGAAAGGGGTTACGAGCAGTACTTC.